The 27 T cell receptor beta chains given below trace back to one sample, sequenced in a study of blood T cells in healthy people across ages. A J-beta primer mix and a sample-barcoded 5' primer were used in a second PCR of about 7 to 12 cycles. Each CDR3 protein gets one entry after TCRdb re-called the 5' RACE reads with MiXCR. Of about 290,000 distinct CDR3 sequences listed, 25% to 30% are singletons. Input material: blood. Source of these receptors: a woman between 65 and 79 years old in good health.

This clonotype was picked up a small number of times. The rearrangement links TRBV20-1 to TRBJ1-2; D may be TRBD1 (5 bases). From germline, CDR1 is DFQATT and CDR2 SNEGSKA (reference sequence). V was shortened by 3 bases and J by 5 bases, with 10 bases between the two germline ends. CDR3 size: 12 residues. CDR3 residues: CSARTVPYGYTF. The CDR3 nucleotides read TGCAGTGCTAGGACAGTCCCTTATGGCTACACCTTC.

This clonotype was observed a few times. The CDR3 carries no conserved terminal phenylalanine or tryptophan, so it likely arises from a read error. This rearrangement joins TRBV9 to TRBJ1-2; D is uncertain. Trimming took off 4 bases at V and 4 bases at J, with 17 bases between the two ends. The CDR3 extends over 15 amino acids. Germline CDR1 is SGDLS and CDR2 is YYNGEE. The CDR3 region is CASSPNGPPGYGYTI. The CDR3 bases are TGTGCCAGCAGCCCCAACGGACCCCCCGGCTATGGCTACACCATC.

The genes are TRBV11-2 and TRBJ1-2, with TRBD1 as a possible D gene (5 bases). The CDR3 is 17 residues long. Germline V gene lookup returns CDR1 SGHAT and CDR2 FQNNGV. The V gene lost 4 bases and the J gene lost 4 bases, with 22 bases spanning the gap. The CDR3 protein is CASSSPSSREKIYGYTF. The CDR3, as DNA: TGTGCCAGCAGCTCCCCTTCATCCAGGGAGAAGATCTATGGCTACACCTTC.

This clonotype was observed a few times. The rearrangement joins TRBV9 to TRBJ1-4; D gene uncertain. Germline CDR1 is SGDLS and CDR2 is YYNGEE. The V end lost 0 bases, the J end lost 0 bases, and 24 bases lay between the germline ends. The CDR3 runs 21 residues. The CDR3 loop reads CASSVVGGRVSPFATNEKLFF. In DNA form, the CDR3 reads TGTGCCAGCAGCGTAGTAGGAGGGAGGGTCTCACCTTTCGCAACTAATGAAAAACTGTTTTTT.

The chain joins TRBV19 to TRBJ2-1; D might be TRBD2 (6 bases). V dropped 3 bases and J dropped 10 bases, with 16 bases sitting between them. This CDR3 has 14 residues. In germline, CDR1 is LNHDA, CDR2 SQIVND (reference sequence). The CDR3 nucleotides read TGTGCCAGTAGTATGGGAAGCTCGGGAGTGGAGCAGTTCTTC. The encoded protein is CASSMGSSGVEQFF.

The rearrangement links TRBV4-2 to TRBJ1-3; TRBD1 matches 7 bases. After removal of 3 bases from V and 3 bases from J, the junction contained 8 bases not matched to a gene. The CDR3 spans 16 residues. Germline V CDR1 and CDR2: LGHNA, YNFKEQ. Here the CDR3 reads CASSQSTGQFGNTIYF. The CDR3 nucleotides read TGTGCCAGCAGCCAGTCGACAGGGCAATTTGGAAACACCATATATTTT.

Remarks on this clonotype: A much larger clone is a single base away; this may be a read error. The V call is TRBV9, the J call TRBJ2-1, with D perhaps TRBD1 or TRBD2 (5 bases each). Per germline, CDR1 SGDLS and CDR2 YYNGEE. This CDR3 is 17 amino acids long. Here the CDR3 reads CASSVAPTGGVQETRYF. The CDR3 DNA follows: TGTGCCAGCAGCGTAGCCCCAACAGGAGGCGTACAAGAGACCCGGTACTTC.

The chain uses TRBV28 and TRBJ1-5; D not resolved. Trimming took 1 base from V and 2 from J, leaving 15 bases between them. Germline lookup yields CDR1 MDHEN and CDR2 SYDVKM. This CDR3 region has 17 residues. CDR3 sequence reads: CASSLYPRGEGNQPQHF. The CDR3 DNA reads as TGTGCCAGCAGTTTATATCCCCGGGGAGAGGGCAATCAGCCCCAGCATTTT. Full variable domain (missing parts from reference TRBV28 and TRBJ1-5): DVKVTQSSRYLVKRTGEKVFLECVQDMDHENMFWYRQDPGLGLRLIYFSYDVKMKEKGDIPEGYSVSREKKERFSLILESASTNQTSMYLCASSLYPRGEGNQPQHFGDGTRLSIL.

This clonotype turned up a few times. The rearrangement uses TRBV29-1 and TRBJ1-1, with a possible D match to TRBD1 (5 bases). Per the germline V gene, CDR1 is SQVTM and CDR2 is ANQGSEA. There are 14 residues in the CDR3. Trimming cost V 6 bases and J 4 bases, with 18 bases left between them. The CDR3 region has the DNA TGCAGCGTAGTTAACAGGATTGCGCTCACTGAAGCTTTCTTT. Translating it yields CSVVNRIALTEAFF.

The chain recombines TRBV6-5 with TRBJ1-4, with D perhaps TRBD1 (6 bases). The CDR3 loop spans 16 amino acids. Per the germline V gene, CDR1 is MNHEY and CDR2 is SVGAGI. V gave up 2 bases and J gave up 5 bases, with 15 bases separating them. The CDR3 region is CASSYQKGGPNEKLFF. The CDR3 DNA reads TGTGCCAGCAGTTACCAGAAGGGGGGACCAAATGAAAAACTGTTTTTT.

This clonotype was seen a handful of times. The chain recombines TRBV20-1 with TRBJ1-2; no reliable D call. V was trimmed by 2 bases and J by 3 bases, leaving 10 bases between them. Looked up from germline, CDR1 is DFQATT and CDR2 is SNEGSKA (reference sequence). The CDR3 runs 13 residues. The CDR3 loop reads CSARPGLDYGYTF. CDR3 nucleotide sequence: TGCAGTGCTAGACCCGGTCTGGACTATGGCTACACCTTC.

This clonotype was counted many times. The J gene is TRBJ1-2, the V gene TRBV28, with 9 bases matching TRBD1. The germline V gene encodes CDR1 MDHEN and CDR2 SYDVKM. The ends lost 4 bases at V and 1 base at J; junction bases unmatched: 10. The CDR3 is 17 residues long. The CDR3 region is CASSSPGQGGVNYGYTF. The CDR3 DNA sequence: TGTGCCAGCAGTTCCCCGGGACAGGGAGGGGTTAACTATGGCTACACCTTC.

This chain joins TRBV14 and TRBJ2-5; 7 bases align to TRBD1. Germline V gives CDR1 SGHDN, CDR2 FVKESK. Unmatched junction bases numbered 12, after V lost 4 bases and J lost 4 bases. The CDR3 covers 16 residues. The CDR3 reads CASSLVLSQGRETQYF. For the CDR3, the DNA is TGTGCCAGCAGCCTAGTTTTGTCACAGGGGCGAGAGACCCAGTACTTC.

CDR3 residues: CASSYPYPTGSPSSYNEQFF. CDR3 in DNA: TGTGCCAGCAGTTACCCTTACCCTACAGGGAGCCCCAGCTCCTACAATGAGCAGTTCTTC. The genes are TRBV6-2 or TRBV6-3 and TRBJ2-1, with D possibly TRBD1 on 6 matching bases. Germline V gene lookup returns CDR1 MNHEY and CDR2 SVGEGT. The CDR3 extends over 20 amino acids. V lost 2 bases and J 0 bases, leaving 23 bases between the germline ends.

The V call is TRBV28, the J call TRBJ2-1, with TRBD2 matching over 11 bases. CDR3 size: 15 residues. Trimming removed 6 bases from V and 5 bases from J; junction bases left unmatched: 6. The germline CDR1 and CDR2 sequences are MDHEN and SYDVKM. In DNA form, the CDR3 reads TGTGCCAGCAGGCCCACTAGCGGGGGCCACAATGAGCAGTTCTTC. Protein product: CASRPTSGGHNEQFF.

This clonotype showed up just a few times. V is TRBV20-1 and J is TRBJ1-2; D uncertain. The CDR3 sequence is 11 residues long. V was shortened by 3 bases and J by 4 bases, with 6 bases between the two germline ends. Germline V gene data show CDR1 as DFQATT and CDR2 as SNEGSKA (reference sequence). CDR3 loop: CSASSPYGYTF. In nucleotides, the CDR3 is TGCAGTGCTAGTTCCCCCTATGGCTACACCTTC.

The chain uses TRBV28 and TRBJ1-5, with D uncertain. Trimming took 5 bases from V and 0 from J, leaving 11 bases between them. This CDR3 spans 15 amino acids. Germline V gives CDR1 MDHEN, CDR2 SYDVKM. CDR3 loop: CASSGRTSSNQPQHF. In DNA, the CDR3 is TGTGCCAGCAGTGGACGGACCTCTAGCAATCAGCCCCAGCATTTT.

This clonotype was recorded a few times. The chain carries TRBV28 and TRBJ2-5; tentative D call: TRBD2 (5 bases). The CDR3 runs 14 residues. V was shortened by 2 bases and J by 1 base, with 8 bases between the two germline ends. Germline CDR1 reads MDHEN; CDR2 reads SYDVKM. The CDR3 spells CASSLQRIQETQYF. The CDR3 bases are TGTGCCAGCAGTTTACAGCGGATCCAAGAGACCCAGTACTTC.

This sequence joins TRBV20-1 and TRBJ2-2, with 11 bases aligning to TRBD2. V was pared by 3 bases and J by 5 bases, with 20 bases of the junction left unmatched. The length of the CDR3 is 20 residues. CDR1 DFQATT and CDR2 SNEGSKA come from the germline V gene (reference sequence). The CDR3 loop reads CSARGVPTVAGGPGTGELFF. CDR3 DNA: TGCAGTGCTAGGGGGGTCCCGACAGTAGCGGGAGGGCCAGGGACCGGGGAGCTGTTTTTT.

The V and J genes are TRBV5-4 and TRBJ1-3, with 8 positions matching TRBD1. The CDR3 sequence is 15 residues long. Germline CDR1 SGHNT, CDR2 YYREEE (reference sequence). V was clipped by 4 bases and J by 7 bases; unmatched bases: 10. The CDR3 spells CASSEGRGPGNTIYF. For the CDR3, the DNA is TGTGCCAGCAGCGAGGGCAGGGGGCCGGGCAACACCATATATTTT.

The J gene is TRBJ2-5, the V gene TRBV7-6; 7 bases align to TRBD2. The DNA end is more similar to TRBJ2-1, so the J call may be wrong. The CDR3 is made up of 16 amino acids. CDR1 and CDR2 (germline): SGHVS, FNYEAQ. CDR3: CASSLRASGLSNEQFF. As DNA, the CDR3 is TGTGCCAGCAGCTTACGGGCTAGCGGACTTTCCAATGAGCAGTTCTTC.

This clonotype appeared a few times. The DNA of the CDR3 is TGTGCCAGCAGCTTAGTCTCTGCGGGCGGGAGAGGGGGAAACATTCAGTACTTC. Translation: CASSLVSAGGRGGNIQYF. The chain joins TRBV7-2 to TRBJ2-4; D is possibly TRBD2 (7 bases). CDR1 and CDR2 from the germline V gene are SGHTA and FQGNSA. The ends were cut back, 1 base at V and 6 bases at J, with 22 bases in the middle. CDR3 size: 18 residues. Supplemented by reference TRBV7-2 and TRBJ2-4, the full variable domain reads GAGVSQSPSNKVTEKGKDVELRCDPISGHTALYWYRQSLGQGLEFLIYFQGNSAPDKSGLPSDRFSAERTGGSVSTLTIQRTQQEDSAVYLCASSLVSAGGRGGNIQYFGAGTRLSVL.

The table lists this clonotype with many counts. The chain has TRBV5-1 and TRBJ2-2, with D perhaps being TRBD1 or TRBD2 (5 bases each). Germline V gene sequence: CDR1 SGHRS, CDR2 YFSETQ. The CDR3 runs to 15 residues. Trimming pared 5 bases from V and 1 base from J, leaving 12 bases between. Written as DNA, the CDR3 is TGCGCCAGCAGGCCCGGGACCGAGAACACCGGGGAGCTGTTTTTT. Protein product: CASRPGTENTGELFF.

The V gene is TRBV20-1, the J gene TRBJ1-5; no clear D. Germline loops: CDR1 DFQATT, CDR2 SNEGSKA (reference sequence). Trimming removed 2 bases at V and 7 bases at J, with 15 bases between. The CDR3 extends over 14 amino acids. In DNA form, the CDR3 reads TGCAGTGCTAGAACGGCTGGGTCCGGACAGCCCCAGCATTTT. This sequence encodes CSARTAGSGQPQHF.

This chain connects TRBV5-7 to TRBJ2-1, with D possibly TRBD1 on 6 matching bases. TRBV5-7 is assigned to the ORF class and has an uncertain function. The CDR3 length is 15 residues. Trimming shortened V by 8 bases and J by 7 bases, and 22 bases separated the two germline ends. CDR3 coding DNA: TGTGCCAGTAGTATGGGGGACACTCTTACAAATGAGCAGTTCTTC. It encodes CASSMGDTLTNEQFF.

The CDR3 protein is CASSLAVDTQYF. Here the CDR3 DNA reads TGTGCCAGCAGCTTAGCAGTGGATACGCAGTATTTT. The rearrangement links TRBV7-9 to TRBJ2-3; D unresolved. The CDR3 totals 12 residues. V lost 0 bases to trimming and J lost 6 bases, with 4 bases between them. Germline V gives CDR1 SEHNR, CDR2 FQNEAQ (reference sequence).

The table lists this clonotype with a few counts. The V and J genes are TRBV19 and TRBJ1-4, with D possibly being TRBD1 (5 bases). The germline gives CDR1 LNHDA, CDR2 SQIVND (reference sequence). V dropped 4 bases and J dropped 8 bases, with 17 bases sitting between them. This CDR3 has 15 residues. The CDR3 loop reads CASSNIRARGEKLFF. CDR3 sequence (DNA): TGTGCCAGTAGTAACATCAGGGCGCGGGGGGAAAAACTGTTTTTT.